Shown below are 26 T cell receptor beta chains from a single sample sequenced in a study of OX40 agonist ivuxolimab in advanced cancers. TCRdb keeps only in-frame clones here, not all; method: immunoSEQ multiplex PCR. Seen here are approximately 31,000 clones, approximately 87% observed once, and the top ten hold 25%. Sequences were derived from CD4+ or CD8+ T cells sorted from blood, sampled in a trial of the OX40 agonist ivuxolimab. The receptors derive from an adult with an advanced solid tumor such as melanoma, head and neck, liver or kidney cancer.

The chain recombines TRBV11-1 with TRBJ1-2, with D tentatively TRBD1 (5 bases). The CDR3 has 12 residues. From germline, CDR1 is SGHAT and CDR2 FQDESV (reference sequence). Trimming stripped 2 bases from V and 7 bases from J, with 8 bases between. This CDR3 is CASSLRQGGYTF. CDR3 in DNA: TGTGCCAGCAGCTTACGGCAGGGTGGCTACACCTTC. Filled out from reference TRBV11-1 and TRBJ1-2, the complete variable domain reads EAEVAQSPRYKITEKSQAVAFWCDPISGHATLYWYRQILGQGPELLVQFQDESVVDDSQLPKDRFSAERLKGVDSTLKIQPAELGDSAMYLCASSLRQGGYTFGSGTRLTVV.

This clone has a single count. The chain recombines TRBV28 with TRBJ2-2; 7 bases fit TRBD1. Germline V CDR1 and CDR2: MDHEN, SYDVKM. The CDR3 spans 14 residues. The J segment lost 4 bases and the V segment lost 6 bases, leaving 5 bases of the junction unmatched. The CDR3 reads CASRGTVATGELFF. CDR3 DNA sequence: TGTGCCAGCAGGGGGACAGTGGCCACCGGGGAGCTGTTTTTT.

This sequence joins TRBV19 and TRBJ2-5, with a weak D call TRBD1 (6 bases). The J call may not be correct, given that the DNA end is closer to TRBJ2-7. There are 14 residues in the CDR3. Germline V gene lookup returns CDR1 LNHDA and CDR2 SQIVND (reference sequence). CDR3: CASSIVVQGTEQYF. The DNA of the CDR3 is TGTGCCAGTAGTATAGTTGTACAGGGAACCGAGCAGTACTTC.

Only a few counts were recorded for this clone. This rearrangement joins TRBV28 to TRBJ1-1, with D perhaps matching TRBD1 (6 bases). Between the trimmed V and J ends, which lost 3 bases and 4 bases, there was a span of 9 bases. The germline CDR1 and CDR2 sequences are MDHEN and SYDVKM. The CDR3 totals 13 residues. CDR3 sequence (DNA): TGTGCCAGCAGTTTGTGGGGGCGCACTGAAGCTTTCTTT. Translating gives CASSLWGRTEAFF.

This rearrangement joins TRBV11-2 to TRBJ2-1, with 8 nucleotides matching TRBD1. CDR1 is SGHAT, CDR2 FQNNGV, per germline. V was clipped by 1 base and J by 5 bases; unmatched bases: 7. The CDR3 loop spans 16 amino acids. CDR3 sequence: CASSLGPRQGNNEQFF. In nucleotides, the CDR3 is TGTGCCAGCAGCTTAGGACCGAGACAGGGGAACAATGAGCAGTTCTTC.

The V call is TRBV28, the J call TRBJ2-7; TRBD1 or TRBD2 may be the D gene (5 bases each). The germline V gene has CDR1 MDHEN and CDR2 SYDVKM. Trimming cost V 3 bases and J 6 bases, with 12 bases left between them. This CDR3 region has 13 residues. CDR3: CASSFGTPPEQYF. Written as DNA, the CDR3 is TGTGCCAGCAGTTTTGGGACGCCCCCCGAGCAGTACTTC.

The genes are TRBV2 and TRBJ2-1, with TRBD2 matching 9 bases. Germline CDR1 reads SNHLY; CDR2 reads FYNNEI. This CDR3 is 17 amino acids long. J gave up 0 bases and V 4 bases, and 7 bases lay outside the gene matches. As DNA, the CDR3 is TGTGCCAGCAGTGGTGGCGGGAGGGCCCGCTCCTACAATGAGCAGTTCTTC. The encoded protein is CASSGGGRARSYNEQFF.

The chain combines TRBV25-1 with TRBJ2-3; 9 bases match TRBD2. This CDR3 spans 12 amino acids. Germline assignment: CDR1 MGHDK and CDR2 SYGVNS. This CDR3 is CSIAGVGDTQYF. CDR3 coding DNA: TGTTCCATAGCGGGAGTTGGGGATACGCAGTATTTT.

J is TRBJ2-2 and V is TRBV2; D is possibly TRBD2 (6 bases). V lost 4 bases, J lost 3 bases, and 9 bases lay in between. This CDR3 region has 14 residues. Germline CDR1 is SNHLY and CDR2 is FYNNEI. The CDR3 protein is CASSGLEHTGELFF. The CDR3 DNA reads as TGTGCCAGCAGTGGACTAGAGCACACCGGGGAGCTGTTTTTT.

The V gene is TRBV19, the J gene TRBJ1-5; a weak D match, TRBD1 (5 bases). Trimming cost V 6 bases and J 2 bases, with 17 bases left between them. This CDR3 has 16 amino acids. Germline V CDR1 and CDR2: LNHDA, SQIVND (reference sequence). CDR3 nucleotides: TGTGCCAGTAGCGGGACTACGGGGGTCCGCAATCAGCCCCAGCATTTT. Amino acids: CASSGTTGVRNQPQHF.

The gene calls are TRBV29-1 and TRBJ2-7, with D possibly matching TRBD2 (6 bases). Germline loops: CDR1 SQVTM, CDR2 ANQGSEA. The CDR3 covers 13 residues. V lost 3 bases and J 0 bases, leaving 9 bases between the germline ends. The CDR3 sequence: CSVEGGTSYEQYF. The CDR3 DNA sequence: TGCAGCGTTGAGGGGGGAACCTCCTACGAGCAGTACTTC.

Written as DNA, the CDR3 is TGTGCCAGCAGCTTAGGGTCGGCGGCAGAAGCTTTCTTT. It translates to CASSLGSAAEAFF. The chain recombines TRBV11-2 with TRBJ1-1; no clear D. Trimming left V 1 base short and J 8 bases short, with 11 bases between. Germline assignment: CDR1 SGHAT and CDR2 FQNNGV. The CDR3 runs to 13 residues.

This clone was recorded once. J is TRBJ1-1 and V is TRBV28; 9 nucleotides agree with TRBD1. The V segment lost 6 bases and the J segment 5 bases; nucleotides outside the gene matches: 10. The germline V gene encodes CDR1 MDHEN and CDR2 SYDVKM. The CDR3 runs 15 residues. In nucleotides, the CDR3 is TGTGCCAGCAGACACAACAGGGGGCGGGGAACTGAAGCTTTCTTT. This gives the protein CASRHNRGRGTEAFF.

Written as DNA, the CDR3 is TGTGCCAGTAGTATTCGCGGCAGCTTTGAAGCTTTCTTT. It yields the protein CASSIRGSFEAFF. The rearrangement links TRBV19 to TRBJ1-1; no clear D. Germline V gene sequence: CDR1 LNHDA, CDR2 SQIVND (reference sequence). V was cut by 3 bases and J by 7 bases, with 12 bases left in between. The CDR3 runs 13 residues. Full variable domain (outside the CDR3, taken from reference TRBV19 and TRBJ1-1): DGGITQSPKYLFRKEGQNVTLSCEQNLNHDAMYWYRQDPGQGLRLIYYSQIVNDFQKGDIAEGYSVSREKKESFPLTVTSAQKNPTAFYLCASSIRGSFEAFFGQGTRLTVV.

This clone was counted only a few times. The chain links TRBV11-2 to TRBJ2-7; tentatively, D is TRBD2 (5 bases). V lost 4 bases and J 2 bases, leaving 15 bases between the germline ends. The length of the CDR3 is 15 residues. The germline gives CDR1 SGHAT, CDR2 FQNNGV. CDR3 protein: CASSYTSASPYEQYF. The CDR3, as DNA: TGTGCCAGCAGCTATACCTCGGCTAGCCCCTACGAGCAGTACTTC.

CDR3 coding DNA: TGTGCCAGTAATCCGGGACAGCCCACCGGGGAGCTGTTTTTT. It is translated as CASNPGQPTGELFF. This chain links TRBV19 with TRBJ2-2; 7 nucleotides match TRBD1. The germline V gene has CDR1 LNHDA and CDR2 SQIVND (reference sequence). The CDR3 totals 14 residues. The ends lost 7 bases at V and 4 bases at J; junction bases unmatched: 6.

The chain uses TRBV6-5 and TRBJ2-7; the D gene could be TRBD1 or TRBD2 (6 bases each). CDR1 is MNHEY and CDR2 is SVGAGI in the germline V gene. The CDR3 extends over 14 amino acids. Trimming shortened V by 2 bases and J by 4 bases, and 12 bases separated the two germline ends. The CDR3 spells CASSYAGHNYEQYF. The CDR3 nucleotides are TGTGCCAGCAGTTACGCGGGACACAATTACGAGCAGTACTTC.

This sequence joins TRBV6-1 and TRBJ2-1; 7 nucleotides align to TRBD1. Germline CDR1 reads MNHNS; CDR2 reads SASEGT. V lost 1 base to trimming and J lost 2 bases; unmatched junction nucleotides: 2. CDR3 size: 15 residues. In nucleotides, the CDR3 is TGTGCCAGCAGTGAAGGGCAGGGGGCCTACAATGAGCAGTTCTTC. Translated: CASSEGQGAYNEQFF.

The CDR3 sequence is CASSVTGNTEAFF. Written as DNA, the CDR3 is TGTGCCAGCAGCGTAACAGGGAACACTGAAGCTTTCTTT. The chain has TRBV9 and TRBJ1-1; D might be TRBD1 (5 bases). Trimming shortened V by 1 base and J by 1 base, and 5 bases separated the two germline ends. Germline V gene data show CDR1 as SGDLS and CDR2 as YYNGEE. The CDR3 spans 13 residues.

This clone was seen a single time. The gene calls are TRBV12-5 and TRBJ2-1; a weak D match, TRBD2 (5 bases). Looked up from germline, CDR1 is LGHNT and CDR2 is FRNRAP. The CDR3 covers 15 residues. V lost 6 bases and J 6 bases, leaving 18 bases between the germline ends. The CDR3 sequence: CASGSYRLGGNEQFF. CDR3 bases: TGTGCTAGTGGATCTTATAGGCTTGGAGGCAATGAGCAGTTCTTC.

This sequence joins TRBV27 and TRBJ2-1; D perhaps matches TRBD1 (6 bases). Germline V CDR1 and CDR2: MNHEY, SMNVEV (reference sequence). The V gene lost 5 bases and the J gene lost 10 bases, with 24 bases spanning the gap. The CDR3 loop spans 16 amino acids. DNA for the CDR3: TGTGCCAGCAGTCCCGCCGCAGGGGCCCCCCCTAAGGAGCAGTTCTTC. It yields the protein CASSPAAGAPPKEQFF.

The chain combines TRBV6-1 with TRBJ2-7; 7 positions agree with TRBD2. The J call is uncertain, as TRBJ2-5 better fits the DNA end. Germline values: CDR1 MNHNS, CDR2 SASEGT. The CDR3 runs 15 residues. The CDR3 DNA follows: TGTGCCAGCAGTGAACTGGGGGAGGGTTTAGAGACCCAGTACTTC. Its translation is CASSELGEGLETQYF.

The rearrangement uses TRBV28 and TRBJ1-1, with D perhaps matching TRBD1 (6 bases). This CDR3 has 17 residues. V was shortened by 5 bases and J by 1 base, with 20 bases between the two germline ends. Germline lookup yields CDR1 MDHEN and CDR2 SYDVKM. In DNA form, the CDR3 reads TGTGCCAGCAGTATCGACCGATGGGGGGCCCCGAACACTGAAGCTTTCTTT. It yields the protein CASSIDRWGAPNTEAFF.

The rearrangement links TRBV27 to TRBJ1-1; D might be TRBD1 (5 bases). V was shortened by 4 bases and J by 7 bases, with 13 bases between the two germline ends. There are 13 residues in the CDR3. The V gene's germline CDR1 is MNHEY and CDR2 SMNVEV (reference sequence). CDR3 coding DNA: TGTGCCAGCAGTTGGTATGGGGGGATTGAAGCTTTCTTT. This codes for CASSWYGGIEAFF.

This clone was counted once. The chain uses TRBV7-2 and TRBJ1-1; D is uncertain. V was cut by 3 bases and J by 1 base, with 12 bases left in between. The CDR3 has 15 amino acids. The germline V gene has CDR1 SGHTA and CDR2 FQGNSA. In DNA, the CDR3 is TGTGCCAGCAGCTTGTCACAGCGAACGAACACTGAAGCTTTCTTT. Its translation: CASSLSQRTNTEAFF. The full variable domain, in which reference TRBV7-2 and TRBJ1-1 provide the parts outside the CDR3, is GAGVSQSPSNKVTEKGKDVELRCDPISGHTALYWYRQSLGQGLEFLIYFQGNSAPDKSGLPSDRFSAERTGGSVSTLTIQRTQQEDSAVYLCASSLSQRTNTEAFFGQGTRLTVV.

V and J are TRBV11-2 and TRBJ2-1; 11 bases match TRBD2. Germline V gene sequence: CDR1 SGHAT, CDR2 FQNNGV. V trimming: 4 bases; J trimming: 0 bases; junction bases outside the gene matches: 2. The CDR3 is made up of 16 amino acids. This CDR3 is CASSSTSGSSYNEQFF. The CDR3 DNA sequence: TGTGCCAGCAGCTCCACTAGCGGGAGCTCCTACAATGAGCAGTTCTTC.